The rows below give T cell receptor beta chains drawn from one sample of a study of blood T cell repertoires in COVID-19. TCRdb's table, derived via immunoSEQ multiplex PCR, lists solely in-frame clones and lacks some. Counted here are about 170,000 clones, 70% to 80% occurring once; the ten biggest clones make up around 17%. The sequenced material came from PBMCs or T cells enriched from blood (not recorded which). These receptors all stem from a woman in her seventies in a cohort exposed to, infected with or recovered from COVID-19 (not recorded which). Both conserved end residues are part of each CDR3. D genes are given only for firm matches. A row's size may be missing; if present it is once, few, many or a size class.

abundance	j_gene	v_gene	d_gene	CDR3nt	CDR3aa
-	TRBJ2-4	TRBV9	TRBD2	TGTGCCAGCAGCCCCCATCCCCTCGGGTTGGGGGAGGGAGCCAAAAACATTCAGTACTTC	CASSPHPLGLGEGAKNIQYF
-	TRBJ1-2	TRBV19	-	TGTGCCAGTAGAAGCACTAGATCGGGACTCAGGCTCTATGGCTACACCTTC	CASRSTRSGLRLYGYTF
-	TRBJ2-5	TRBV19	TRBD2	TGTGCCAGTAGTTCTAGGGCTAGCGGGAGGAAAGGAGAGACCCAGTACTTC	CASSSRASGRKGETQYF
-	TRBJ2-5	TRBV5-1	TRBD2	TGCGCCAGCAGCTTGGTGAGCGGGAGGGAGGAGACCCAGTACTTC	CASSLVSGREETQYF
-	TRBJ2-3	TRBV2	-	TGTGCCAGCAGGTACACAGATACGCAGTATTTT	CASRYTDTQYF
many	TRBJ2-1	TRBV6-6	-	TGTGCCAGCAGTCCCTCCAGACTAAGGGCGGCCTACACCCTCCGGTGGGGAATGGACAATGAGCAGTTCTTC	CASSPSRLRAAYTLRWGMDNEQFF
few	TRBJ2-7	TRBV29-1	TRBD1	TGCAGCGTTGAAGGGGGAAAGGGGGCTAACGAGCAGTACTTC	CSVEGGKGANEQYF
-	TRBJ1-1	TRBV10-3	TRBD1	TGTGCCATCACCTCCCAGGGGGCGGGAGCTGAAGCTTTCTTT	CAITSQGAGAEAFF
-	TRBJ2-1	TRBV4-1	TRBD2	TGCGCCAGCAGCCAGGTGACTAGCGGTGCCTACAATGAGCAGTTCTTC	CASSQVTSGAYNEQFF
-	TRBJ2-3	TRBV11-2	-	TGTGCCAGCAGCCCGCGCTTCGGGAGCGGAGCAGCAGATACGCAGTATTTT	CASSPRFGSGAADTQYF
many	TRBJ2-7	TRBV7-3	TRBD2	TGTGCCAGCAGCCCGGGGGGAGGGTCCTACGAGCAGTACTTC	CASSPGGGSYEQYF
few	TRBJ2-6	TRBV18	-	TGTGCCAGCTCCCCGCCGAGTTTGCGCTCTGGGGCCAACGTCCTGACTTTC	CASSPPSLRSGANVLTF
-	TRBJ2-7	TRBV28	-	TGTGCCATCACAGCTTCCTGGCCAGGTCCCTCCTACGAGCAGTACTTC	CAITASWPGPSYEQYF
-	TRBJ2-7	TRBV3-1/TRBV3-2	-	TGTGCCAGCAGCCCCCGGGACACCTACGAGCAGTACTTC	CASSPRDTYEQYF
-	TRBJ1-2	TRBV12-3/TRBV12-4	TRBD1	TGTGCCAGCAGTTTTGGGACAGGGTTAGGCTACACCTTC	CASSFGTGLGYTF
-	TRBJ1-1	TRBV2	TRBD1	TGTGCCAGCAGAGTCGAGACAGGGACTGAAGCTTTCTTT	CASRVETGTEAFF
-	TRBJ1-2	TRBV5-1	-	TGCGCCAGCAGCTTGGGGGCCCAGGTCTTCTATGGCTACACCTTC	CASSLGAQVFYGYTF
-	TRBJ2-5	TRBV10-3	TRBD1	TGTGCCATCAGTGGGACAGGGGGAGAGACCCAGTACTTC	CAISGTGGETQYF
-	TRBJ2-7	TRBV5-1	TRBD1	TGCGCCAGCAGACAGACAGGGAGCGAGCAGTACTTC	CASRQTGSEQYF
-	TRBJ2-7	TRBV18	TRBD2	TGTGCCAGCTCACTCAGATCTAGCGGGAGCTACGAGCAGTACTTC	CASSLRSSGSYEQYF
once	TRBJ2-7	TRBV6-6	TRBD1	TGTGCCAGCATTACTGCGGCCCGGGACAGAAAGTACTTC	CASITAARDRKYF
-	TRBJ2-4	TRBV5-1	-	TGCGCCAGCAGCTTGGCCGGGGAACGCGCCAAAAACATTCAGTACTTC	CASSLAGERAKNIQYF
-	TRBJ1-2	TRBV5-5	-	TGTGCCAGCGCCCTCCAACAGGATGGCTACACCTTC	CASALQQDGYTF
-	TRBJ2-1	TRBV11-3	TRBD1	TGTGCCAGCATTAGGGGACAGGGGGGCGATGAGCAGTTCTTC	CASIRGQGGDEQFF
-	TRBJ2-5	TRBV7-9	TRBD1	TGTGCCAGCAGCTTGTCAGGGGGAGAGACCCAGTACTTC	CASSLSGGETQYF
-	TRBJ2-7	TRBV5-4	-	TGTGCCAGCAGCCCCGCTGGGGCGGGATACGAGCAGTACTTC	CASSPAGAGYEQYF
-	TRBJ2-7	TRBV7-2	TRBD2	TGTGCCAGCAGCTTAGTCGGGCGGGAGGGCACGTTATACGAGCAGTACTTC	CASSLVGREGTLYEQYF
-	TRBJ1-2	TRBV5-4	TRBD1	TGTGCCAGCAGCCACGCTATCATAGGGACAGGGGGCGTCTATGGCTACACCTTC	CASSHAIIGTGGVYGYTF
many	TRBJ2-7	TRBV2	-	TGTGCCAGCAGCCGGGACTCCTACGAGCAGTACTTC	CASSRDSYEQYF
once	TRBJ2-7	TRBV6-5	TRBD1	TGTGCCAGCAGTAAGAGACAGGGGCCCTACGAGCAGTACTTC	CASSKRQGPYEQYF
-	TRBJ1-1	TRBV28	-	TGTGCCAGCAGATACGGTTGGGAGGCGGAAGCTTTCTTT	CASRYGWEAEAFF
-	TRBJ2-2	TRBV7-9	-	TGTGCCAGCAGCTTAGGGGTAGCGGTGAACACCGGGGAGCTGTTTTTT	CASSLGVAVNTGELFF
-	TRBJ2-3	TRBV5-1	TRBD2	TGCGCCAGCAGCGGGACTAGCGGCTCCCATACGCAGTATTTT	CASSGTSGSHTQYF
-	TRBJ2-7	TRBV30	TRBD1	TGTGCCTGGAGTTCCGGGACAGGGGCGGCTACCTCCTACGAGCAGTACTTC	CAWSSGTGAATSYEQYF
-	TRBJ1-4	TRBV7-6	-	TGTGCCAGCAGCTCCAACAGCCCTGCGGGCCCCGAAAAACTGTTTTTT	CASSSNSPAGPEKLFF
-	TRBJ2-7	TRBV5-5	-	TGTGCCAGCAGCTTGGACCCAGGAACCACGGGGGAGCAGTACTTC	CASSLDPGTTGEQYF
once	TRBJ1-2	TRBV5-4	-	TGTGCCAGCAGCCGTCGGGGGAGGGAGGATGGCTACACCTTC	CASSRRGREDGYTF
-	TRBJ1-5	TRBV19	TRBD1	TGTGCCAGTAGTATGGGGACAGGGTATGTCAATCAGCCCCAGCATTTT	CASSMGTGYVNQPQHF
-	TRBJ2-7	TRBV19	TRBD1	TGTGCCAGTAGTTCCAACAGGGGGATTCCCTACGAGCAGTACTTC	CASSSNRGIPYEQYF
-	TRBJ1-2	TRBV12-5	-	TGTGCTAGTGGAATGAGACTTTCCCCCTATGGCTACACCTTC	CASGMRLSPYGYTF
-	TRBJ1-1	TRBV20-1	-	TGCAGTGCTCCTCTGAACACTGAAGCTTTCTTT	CSAPLNTEAFF
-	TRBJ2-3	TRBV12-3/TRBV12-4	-	TGTGCCAGCGAAACGGGAGTCTCAGATACGCAGTATTTT	CASETGVSDTQYF
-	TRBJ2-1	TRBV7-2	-	TGTGCCACCCGTCCTAGCTCCTACAATGAGCAGTTCTTC	CATRPSSYNEQFF
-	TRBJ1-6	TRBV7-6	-	TGTGCCAGCAGCTTAACCCAGGATTCACCCCTCCACTTT	CASSLTQDSPLHF
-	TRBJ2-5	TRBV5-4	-	TGTGCCAGCAGCTTGGATGTCAGACAAGAGACCCAGTACTTC	CASSLDVRQETQYF
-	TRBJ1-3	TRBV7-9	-	TGTGCCAGCAGCTTAGACGGCGGCAGATTTGGAAACACCATATATTTT	CASSLDGGRFGNTIYF
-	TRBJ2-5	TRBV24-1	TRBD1	TGTGCCACCAGGGACAGGGTCGGAGAGACCCAGTACTTC	CATRDRVGETQYF
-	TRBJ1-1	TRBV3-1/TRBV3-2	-	TGTGCCAGCAGCCAACGAGGACAGACTCAAGCTTTCTTT	CASSQRGQTQAFF